The 21 T cell receptor beta chains below come from one sample, sequenced in a study of control samples from healthy donors and cancer patients. The protocol was immunoSEQ multiplex PCR, while the TCRdb copy is restricted to in-frame clones and leaves out a portion. The profile shows 160,000 or so clones, approximately 94% of them singletons. The sample comprised PBMCs. These receptors originate from a man between 60 and 75 years old with colorectal cancer.

V and J are TRBV10-1 and TRBJ1-3; D is uncertain. Germline V gene data show CDR1 as WNHNN and CDR2 as SYGVQD (reference sequence). Trimming took 3 bases from V and 2 from J, leaving 8 bases between them. The CDR3 runs 14 residues. The CDR3 DNA sequence: TGCGCCAGCAGTGACCCGGGGACTGGAAACACCATATATTTT. This sequence encodes CASSDPGTGNTIYF.

The chain employs TRBV2 and TRBJ1-1; D is perhaps TRBD1 (5 bases). The CDR3 length is 13 residues. Germline V gene data show CDR1 as SNHLY and CDR2 as FYNNEI. Trimming removed 6 bases at V and 2 bases at J, with 10 bases between. The CDR3 is CASSGDRNTEAFF. DNA of the CDR3: TGTGCCAGCAGCGGTGACAGAAACACTGAAGCTTTCTTT.

This chain connects TRBV7-9 to TRBJ1-2; 10 bases are a match to TRBD1. CDR1 and CDR2 (germline): SEHNR, FQNEAQ (reference sequence). The length of the CDR3 is 14 residues. Trimming removed 6 bases from V and 6 bases from J; junction bases left unmatched: 7. The CDR3 here is CASSPLTGGNGYTF. The CDR3 bases are TGTGCCAGCAGTCCTTTGACAGGGGGCAATGGCTACACCTTC.

The V call is TRBV7-2, the J call TRBJ1-2; no firm D call. This CDR3 has 11 residues. Germline CDR1 reads SGHTA; CDR2 reads FQGNSA. Deletions cut 3 bases from V and 5 bases from J, with 4 bases between. The CDR3 is CASSFGYGYTF. The CDR3, as DNA: TGTGCCAGCAGCTTTGGGTATGGCTACACCTTC.

This sequence joins TRBV7-2 and TRBJ1-1; 8 bases agree with TRBD1. With 5 bases clipped from V and 0 bases from J, the junction kept 8 bases outside the gene matches. Germline CDR1 reads SGHTA; CDR2 reads FQGNSA. This CDR3 region has 16 residues. CDR3 coding DNA: TGTGCCAGCAGCCCGCGGACAGGGTTCATGAACACTGAAGCTTTCTTT. Translated: CASSPRTGFMNTEAFF.

V gene TRBV6-5 combines with J gene TRBJ1-1, with a weak D call TRBD1 (5 bases). CDR1 and CDR2 (germline): MNHEY, SVGAGI. The CDR3 has 13 residues. V lost 8 bases to trimming and J lost 5 bases, with 15 bases between them. CDR3: CASGSGFGTEAFF. CDR3 coding DNA: TGTGCCAGCGGGTCAGGGTTCGGAACTGAAGCTTTCTTT.

The chain links TRBV30 to TRBJ1-6; D perhaps matches TRBD1 (6 bases). Germline V lookup: CDR1 GTSNPN, CDR2 SVGIG (reference sequence). This CDR3 has 16 residues. V lost 0 bases, J lost 8 bases, and 17 bases lay in between. The CDR3 loop reads CAWSVRIRTDDSPLHF. In DNA form, the CDR3 reads TGTGCCTGGAGTGTACGGATCCGGACAGATGATTCACCCCTCCACTTT.

The chain uses TRBV5-1 and TRBJ1-6, with 7 bases that match TRBD1. The CDR3 length is 15 residues. Germline trimming cut 1 base from V and 8 bases from J; bases unmatched to any gene: 6. CDR1 is SGHRS, CDR2 YFSETQ, per germline. The CDR3 coding sequence is TGCGCCAGCAGCTTGTACGACAGGGACTATTCACCCCTCCACTTT. Encoded protein: CASSLYDRDYSPLHF.

The chain has TRBV11-2 and TRBJ1-2; no definite D call. This CDR3 region has 14 residues. The ends were cut back, 1 base at V and 1 base at J, with 7 bases in the middle. The germline gives CDR1 SGHAT, CDR2 FQNNGV. The CDR3 spells CASSLGEGNYGYTF. The CDR3 DNA is TGTGCCAGCAGCTTAGGGGAGGGTAACTATGGCTACACCTTC. Drawing the rest from reference TRBV11-2 and TRBJ1-2, the complete variable domain is EAGVAQSPRYKIIEKRQSVAFWCNPISGHATLYWYQQILGQGPKLLIQFQNNGVVDDSQLPKDRFSAERLKGVDSTLKIQPAKLEDSAVYLCASSLGEGNYGYTFGSGTRLTVV.

This sequence joins TRBV18 and TRBJ1-1; TRBD1 might be the D (5 bases). CDR3 length: 14 residues. V lost 0 bases, J lost 4 bases, and 9 bases lay in between. Per germline, CDR1 KGHSH and CDR2 LQKENI. CDR3 sequence: CASSPPGGSTEAFF. The DNA for the CDR3 is TGTGCCAGCTCACCACCGGGGGGGAGCACTGAAGCTTTCTTT.

This chain connects TRBV3-1 (or the pseudogene TRBV3-2) to TRBJ1-3; D call uncertain. CDR1 is LGHDT and CDR2 is YNNKEL in the germline V gene (reference sequence). The CDR3 loop spans 18 amino acids. V lost 1 base and J 0 bases, leaving 16 bases between the germline ends. CDR3 DNA: TGTGCCAGCAGCCAAGTAATGACGGTATACCTCTCTGGAAACACCATATATTTT. The encoded protein is CASSQVMTVYLSGNTIYF.

This chain connects TRBV7-9 to TRBJ1-1; TRBD1 agrees at 8 bases. CDR1 and CDR2 (germline): SEHNR, FQNEAQ (reference sequence). V lost 4 bases, J lost 6 bases, and 4 bases stayed unmatched. This CDR3 region has 13 residues. CDR3 loop: CASSWTGRPEAFF. The CDR3 coding sequence is TGTGCCAGCAGCTGGACAGGGAGACCTGAAGCTTTCTTT.

With respect to this clone: A junction end diverges from the germline sequence, so it may reflect a read error. V gene TRBV6-6 combines with J gene TRBJ2-7; a weak D match, TRBD1 (6 bases). CDR1 is MNHNY and CDR2 is SVGAGI in the germline V gene (reference sequence). This CDR3 has 14 amino acids. CDR3: CASSSTGPYYERYF. CDR3 coding DNA: TGTGCCAGCAGCTCGACAGGACCTTACTACGAGCGGTACTTC.

Here the CDR3 reads CASSNRGRNTGELFF. Written as DNA, the CDR3 is TGTGCCAGCAGCAATAGGGGGAGGAACACCGGGGAGCTGTTTTTT. The chain links TRBV21-1 to TRBJ2-2; TRBD1, as called in the table, went unchecked against the DNA. TRBV21-1 is shown as a pseudogene. The CDR3 is made up of 15 amino acids.

This sequence joins TRBV2 and TRBJ1-6, with unresolved D. The V gene's germline CDR1 is SNHLY and CDR2 FYNNEI. This CDR3 is 14 amino acids long. Trimming took 4 bases from V and 0 from J, leaving 4 bases between them. Here the CDR3 DNA reads TGTGCCAGCAGTGGGAGCTCCTATAATTCACCCCTCCACTTT. As protein: CASSGSSYNSPLHF.

This clone has just one count. For the CDR3, the DNA is TGCGCCAGCAGCTCACAGGGAGACTATGGCTACACCTTC. Its translation is CASSSQGDYGYTF. The chain recombines TRBV5-1 with TRBJ1-2, with D perhaps matching TRBD1 (6 bases). V lost 3 bases and J lost 3, with 9 bases in between. Germline V gives CDR1 SGHRS, CDR2 YFSETQ. The CDR3 has 13 amino acids.

The CDR3 DNA sequence: TGTGCCAGCAGCGTAGGGGGAGGGCAAGCTGGAAACACCATATATTTT. Protein sequence: CASSVGGGQAGNTIYF. V usage is TRBV9 and J usage is TRBJ1-3; D gene unclear. The CDR3 runs 16 residues. V was trimmed by 0 bases and J by 2 bases, leaving 12 bases between them. The V gene's germline CDR1 is SGDLS and CDR2 YYNGEE.

This clone was recorded once. The gene calls are TRBV5-4 and TRBJ1-2; TRBD1 aligns across 10 bases. The CDR3 has 15 residues. The V gene end was trimmed by 4 bases and the J gene end by 1 base; junction bases not matched to a gene: 4. CDR1 SGHNT and CDR2 YYREEE come from the germline V gene (reference sequence). As DNA, the CDR3 is TGTGCCAGCAGCGCGAGGACAGGGGGTAACTATGGCTACACCTTC. Translation: CASSARTGGNYGYTF. The full variable domain, with the rest looked up from reference TRBV5-4 and TRBJ1-2, is ETGVTQSPTHLIKTRGQQVTLRCSSQSGHNTVSWYQQALGQGPQFIFQYYREEENGRGNFPPRFSGLQFPNYSSELNVNALELDDSALYLCASSARTGGNYGYTFGSGTRLTVV.

The DNA for the CDR3 is TGTGCCAGCAGCTTATATCAGGGTGGGGAGACCCAGTACTTC. Translating it yields CASSLYQGGETQYF. The V call is TRBV11-2, the J call TRBJ2-5; D is perhaps TRBD1 (5 bases). The germline CDR1 and CDR2 sequences are SGHAT and FQNNGV. The CDR3 covers 14 residues. Trimming took 2 bases from V and 5 from J, leaving 12 bases between them. The whole variable domain, filled in from reference TRBV11-2 and TRBJ2-5, reads EAGVAQSPRYKIIEKRQSVAFWCNPISGHATLYWYQQILGQGPKLLIQFQNNGVVDDSQLPKDRFSAERLKGVDSTLKIQPAKLEDSAVYLCASSLYQGGETQYFGPGTRLLVL.

This rearrangement joins TRBV6-6 to TRBJ2-3; D not resolved. Germline values: CDR1 MNHNY, CDR2 SVGAGI (reference sequence). V was clipped by 6 bases and J by 1 base, with 8 bases between them. The CDR3 covers 13 residues. CDR3: CASRTDGTDTQYF. CDR3 DNA sequence: TGTGCCAGCAGAACGGACGGCACAGATACGCAGTATTTT.

V gene TRBV7-2 combines with J gene TRBJ2-1; D is perhaps TRBD1 or TRBD2 (7 bases each). The ends were cut back, 4 bases at V and 8 bases at J, with 12 bases in the middle. The V gene's germline CDR1 is SGHTA and CDR2 FQGNSA. The CDR3 covers 13 residues. CDR3: CASSSQGGYEQFF. The DNA for the CDR3 is TGTGCCAGCAGCTCGCAGGGGGGGTATGAGCAGTTCTTC.